This T cell receptor beta chain was profiled in a study of CD8 T cells in ankylosing spondylitis. For this clonotype: The target antigen is unknown.

TCRdb fed the 5' RACE reads into MiXCR, producing one record per CDR3 protein. The table lists around 300,000 distinct CDR3 sequences, roughly 15% of them singletons. Germline trimming cut 4 bases from V and 1 base from J; bases unmatched to any gene: 8. The CDR3 length is 16 residues. The germline CDR1 and CDR2 sequences are SGHRS and YFSETQ. Broader study findings: What appeared characteristic of ankylosing spondylitis blood was a TCR beta motif of several highly homologous variants.

The chain employs TRBV5-1 and TRBJ1-2; 9 bases map to TRBD1. Sequenced sample: blood, either unsorted or a sorted T cell fraction (not recorded which). This receptor was identified in a male donor with ankylosing spondylitis or in good health (not recorded which). CDR3 nucleotide sequence: TGCGCCAGCAGCGGATGGACAGGGGAGCTTAACTATGGCTACACCTTC. It is translated as CASSGWTGELNYGYTF.